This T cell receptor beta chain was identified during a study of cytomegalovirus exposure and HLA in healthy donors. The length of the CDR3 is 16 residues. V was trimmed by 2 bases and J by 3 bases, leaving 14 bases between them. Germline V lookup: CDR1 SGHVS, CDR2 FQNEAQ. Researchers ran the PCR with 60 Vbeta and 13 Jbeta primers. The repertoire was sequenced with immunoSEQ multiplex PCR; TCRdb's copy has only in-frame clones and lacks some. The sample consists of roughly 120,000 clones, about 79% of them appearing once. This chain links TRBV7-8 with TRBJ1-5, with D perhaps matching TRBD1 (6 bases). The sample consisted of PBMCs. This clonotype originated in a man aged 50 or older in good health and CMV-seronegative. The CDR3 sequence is CASSLSQGSHNQPQHF. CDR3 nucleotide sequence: TGTGCCAGCAGCTTAAGTCAGGGGAGTCACAATCAGCCCCAGCATTTT.